Shown below are 17 T cell receptor beta chains from a single sample sequenced in a study of regulatory T cells in long-lasting Graves disease. Time point noted: persistent/refractory GD, antithyroid drugs over 5 years with positive TRAb. From PBMCs, RNA was extracted and then used to make the TCR library. TCR beta libraries were built with iRepertoire HTBI primers and Arm-PCR of CDR3 regions. TCRdb reprocessed the multiplex PCR reads with MiXCR, giving one entry per CDR3 protein. Seen here are 300,000 to 350,000 distinct CDR3 sequences, roughly 21% observed once, and the top ten hold 29%. The sequenced sample was peripheral blood mononuclear cells (PBMCs), obtained when the disease was refractory, from a patient treated with antithyroid drugs. These receptors were taken from a female donor with Graves disease.

This chain joins TRBV5-1 and TRBJ2-7; the match to TRBD2 covers 9 bases. V lost 0 bases and J lost 2; bases outside the gene matches: 12. The germline V gene encodes CDR1 SGHRS and CDR2 YFSETQ. This CDR3 has 18 amino acids. CDR3 sequence reads: CASSLGAGLAGTTYEQYF. CDR3 nucleotide sequence: TGCGCCAGCAGCTTGGGAGCGGGGCTAGCGGGGACAACCTACGAGCAGTACTTC.

This clonotype was recorded at least ten times. This chain uses TRBV7-2 with TRBJ1-1; no clear D. The V gene's germline CDR1 is SGHTA and CDR2 FQGNSA. V lost 5 bases, J lost 1 base, and 11 bases lay in between. The CDR3 extends over 14 amino acids. CDR3 amino acids: CASSAVARNTEAFF. As DNA, the CDR3 is TGTGCCAGCAGCGCCGTAGCGAGGAACACTGAAGCTTTCTTT.

CDR3 coding DNA: TGTGCCAGCACCCCTTACCCACACGGAGATACGCAGTATTTT. Its translation is CASTPYPHGDTQYF. The V call is TRBV2, the J call TRBJ2-3; D is uncertain. Germline V gene data show CDR1 as SNHLY and CDR2 as FYNNEI. CDR3 length equals 14 residues. V was clipped by 7 bases and J by 5 bases, with 16 bases between them.

This clonotype was counted many times. The chain combines TRBV12-3 or TRBV12-4 with TRBJ2-7; D is undetermined. Deletions cut 3 bases from V and 5 bases from J, with 5 bases between. The CDR3 length is 11 residues. CDR3 in DNA: TGTGCCAGCAGTTTTGGGAACGAGCAGTACTTC. Translation: CASSFGNEQYF.

This clonotype was seen ten or more times. The V gene is TRBV5-1, the J gene TRBJ1-1, with a possible D match to TRBD1 (5 bases). The CDR3 spans 14 residues. In germline, CDR1 is SGHRS, CDR2 YFSETQ. Trimming cost V 5 bases and J 0 bases, with 11 bases left between them. CDR3 sequence reads: CASRKGELNTEAFF. CDR3 bases: TGCGCCAGCAGGAAAGGGGAGCTGAACACTGAAGCTTTCTTT.

This sequence joins TRBV6-1 and TRBJ2-4; D is unresolved. CDR3 size: 16 residues. Germline V lookup: CDR1 MNHNS, CDR2 SASEGT. The V gene lost 11 bases and the J gene lost 3 bases, with 23 bases spanning the gap. In DNA, the CDR3 is TGTGCCCGCACCCCCGACGAAGGGTCAGGCAAAAACATTCAGTACTTC. It is translated as CARTPDEGSGKNIQYF.

This clonotype showed up many times. The chain has TRBV2 and TRBJ1-4; TRBD1 agrees at 10 bases. With V trimmed by 7 bases and J by 5 bases, 4 bases remained unmatched. This CDR3 spans 14 amino acids. CDR1 and CDR2 (germline): SNHLY, FYNNEI. CDR3 sequence reads: CASTLDRGNEKLFF. The CDR3 DNA follows: TGTGCCAGCACCTTGGACAGGGGGAATGAAAAACTGTTTTTT.

In its sample, this clonotype was seen a few times. A read error is possible here, since a much larger clone lies one base away. The chain couples TRBV7-8 to TRBJ2-4; the match to TRBD2 covers 10 bases. The J call may be wrong; the DNA end is better matched by TRBJ2-5. Looked up from germline, CDR1 is SGHVS and CDR2 is FQNEAQ. The CDR3 runs 16 residues. CDR3 bases: TGTGCCAGCGGCCGAGGACTAGCGGCAGGTGGAGAGACCCAGTACTTC. Amino acid sequence: CASGRGLAAGGETQYF.

There are many counts of this clonotype. The V gene is TRBV27, the J gene TRBJ2-5; no firm D call. Per germline, CDR1 MNHEY and CDR2 SMNVEV (reference sequence). The length of the CDR3 is 12 residues. V lost 9 bases and J 3 bases, leaving 11 bases between the germline ends. The CDR3 sequence is CARRLTEETQYF. In nucleotides, the CDR3 is TGTGCCAGACGCCTTACGGAAGAGACCCAGTACTTC.

This clonotype was recorded at least ten times. The chain has TRBV6-5 and TRBJ1-1; a possible D gene is TRBD1 (5 bases). Looked up from germline, CDR1 is MNHEY and CDR2 is SVGAGI. This CDR3 comprises 15 residues. The V end lost 4 bases, the J end lost 6 bases, and 18 bases lay between the germline ends. CDR3 loop: CASSWGGLGDAEAFF. The DNA for the CDR3 is TGTGCCAGCAGTTGGGGGGGTCTCGGGGACGCTGAAGCTTTCTTT.

This clonotype was seen ten or more times. The chain combines TRBV12-3 or TRBV12-4 with TRBJ1-4; D is perhaps TRBD1 (6 bases). The CDR3 spans 15 residues. Trimming removed 3 bases from V and 5 bases from J, with 13 bases in between. CDR3 in DNA: TGTGCCAGCAGTTTTCGGGGGGCTCGGAATGAAAAACTGTTTTTT. It yields the protein CASSFRGARNEKLFF.

The genes are TRBV20-1 and TRBJ2-3; D remains ambiguous. The germline V and J ends were trimmed by 3 bases and 6 bases, with 10 bases remaining between them. CDR3 size: 12 residues. The germline CDR1 and CDR2 sequences are DFQATT and SNEGSKA (reference sequence). CDR3 bases: TGCAGTGCTAGCTCGGTCCACGATACGCAGTATTTT. Translation gives CSASSVHDTQYF.

This clonotype was seen a handful of times. The chain combines TRBV19 with TRBJ2-4; 8 nucleotides line up with TRBD1. Germline V CDR1 and CDR2: LNHDA, SQIVND (reference sequence). CDR3 length: 17 amino acids. The V gene end was trimmed by 3 bases and the J gene end by 6 bases; junction bases not matched to a gene: 13. CDR3 bases: TGTGCCAGTAGTATTAATCGCGGTGGGACAGGCCGAAACATTCAGTACTTC. This codes for CASSINRGGTGRNIQYF.

This clonotype was picked up many times. The V and J genes are TRBV5-6 and TRBJ1-1; TRBD1 matches at 8 bases. The germline V gene has CDR1 SGHDT and CDR2 YYEEEE. The CDR3 sequence is 13 residues long. J gave up 10 bases and V 4 bases, and 9 bases lay outside the gene matches. CDR3 residues: CASSRAGQGGAFF. CDR3 nucleotide sequence: TGTGCCAGCAGCCGCGCTGGACAGGGTGGAGCTTTCTTT.

The chain combines TRBV5-1 with TRBJ2-7; TRBD1 matches at 11 bases. Trimming took 4 bases from V and 6 from J; bases not matched to a gene: 9. CDR1 SGHRS and CDR2 YFSETQ come from the germline V gene. This CDR3 contains 15 residues. CDR3 protein: CASSLSRDRGGEQYF. Written as DNA, the CDR3 is TGCGCCAGCAGCCTGTCCCGGGACAGGGGGGGCGAGCAGTACTTC.

This clonotype was counted ten times or more. The rearrangement joins TRBV11-2 to TRBJ1-2; D not certain. This CDR3 region has 15 residues. V was cut by 4 bases and J by 0 bases, with 12 bases left in between. CDR1 SGHAT and CDR2 FQNNGV come from the germline V gene. Written as DNA, the CDR3 is TGTGCCAGCAGCTCCCACCGGCGAGCTAACTATGGCTACACCTTC. This sequence encodes CASSSHRRANYGYTF.

This clonotype was observed at least ten times. The V gene is TRBV2, the J gene TRBJ1-2; possibly TRBD1 for D (6 bases). Trimming pared 0 bases from V and 8 bases from J, leaving 16 bases between. The CDR3 loop spans 15 amino acids. From germline, CDR1 is SNHLY and CDR2 FYNNEI. In DNA form, the CDR3 reads TGTGCCAGCAGTGAAGCACAGGGAGCTTTGAGAGGCTACACCTTC. Its protein product is CASSEAQGALRGYTF.